This is a list of T cell receptor beta chains from one sample in a study of CD8 T cell repertoires and HIV-1 epitope variants. Profiled with immunoSEQ multiplex PCR; TCRdb holds only in-frame clones, not every one. The sample has about 5,600 clones, about three fifths seen once. Which antigens these TCRs recognize remains unknown. Sequenced input: cultured CD8+ T cells derived from PBMCs. The receptors originated from a male donor with HIV. CDR3s include the opening cysteine and the closing phenylalanine or tryptophan. D genes are given only for firm matches. For some rows the clone size is stated as once, few or many, or as a class when expanded; others skip it.

clone_size,d_call,j_call,v_call,cdr3_aa,cdr3_nt
NA,NA,TRBJ2-1,TRBV7-9,CASSLDPDEQFF,TGTGCCAGCAGCTTAGATCCGGATGAGCAGTTCTTC
few,NA,TRBJ1-2,TRBV28,CASRARPGFGYTF,TGTGCCAGCAGAGCCCGCCCAGGGTTTGGCTACACCTTC
once,NA,TRBJ2-3,TRBV27,CASSLSGPDTDTQYF,TGTGCCAGCAGTTTATCGGGCCCGGACACAGATACGCAGTATTTT
NA,NA,TRBJ1-6,TRBV10-3,CAISEPDGGSPLHF,TGTGCCATCAGTGAGCCGGACGGCGGTTCACCCCTCCACTTT
few,TRBD2,TRBJ2-3,TRBV19,CASSIVAGAVDTQYF,TGTGCCAGTAGTATAGTAGCGGGAGCAGTAGATACGCAGTATTTT
NA,NA,TRBJ2-3,TRBV28,CASSLHTDTQYF,TGTGCCAGCAGTTTACACACAGATACGCAGTATTTT
NA,NA,TRBJ2-7,TRBV7-9,CASSPDSQIYEQYF,TGTGCCAGCAGCCCGGACAGCCAGATCTACGAGCAGTACTTC
NA,TRBD1,TRBJ2-3,TRBV6-4,CASSAGTGADTQYF,TGTGCCAGCAGTGCCGGGACAGGGGCAGATACGCAGTATTTT
few,NA,TRBJ1-2,TRBV27,CASSPWGDAGYTF,TGTGCCAGCAGTCCCTGGGGGGACGCTGGCTACACCTTC
NA,NA,TRBJ2-1,TRBV5-4,CASSLDGFGNEQFF,TGTGCCAGCAGCTTGGACGGTTTTGGCAATGAGCAGTTCTTC
NA,NA,TRBJ2-7,TRBV6-1,CASSGPLGYHF,TGTGCCAGCAGTGGGCCGTTGGGTTATCACTTC
NA,TRBD1,TRBJ2-7,TRBV7-9,CASSPPTGQGLYEQYF,TGTGCCAGCAGCCCGCCCACAGGACAGGGCCTCTACGAGCAGTACTTC
NA,NA,TRBJ2-1,TRBV30,CAWSPGRGGHEQFF,TGTGCCTGGAGCCCGGGACGTGGGGGACATGAGCAGTTCTTC
NA,TRBD2,TRBJ2-7,TRBV4-3,CASSQDGVAGEYF,TGCGCCAGCAGCCAAGATGGAGTAGCGGGGGAATACTTC
once,TRBD1,TRBJ2-5,TRBV7-3,CASSPGQGLETQYF,TGTGCCAGCAGCCCGGGACAGGGGTTAGAGACCCAGTACTTC
NA,NA,TRBJ2-7,TRBV7-6,CASSRDTSYEQYF,TGTGCCAGCAGCCGGGACACCTCCTACGAGCAGTACTTC
NA,NA,TRBJ2-1,TRBV28,CASSFEGGLYNEQFF,TGTGCCAGCAGTTTCGAGGGGGGGCTTTACAATGAGCAGTTCTTC
NA,NA,TRBJ2-7,TRBV6-5,CATLGDSTYEQYF,TGTGCCACCCTAGGGGACTCTACTTACGAGCAGTACTTC
NA,NA,TRBJ2-5,TRBV19,CASSIVWAGGKETQYF,TGTGCCAGTAGTATTGTCTGGGCAGGGGGGAAAGAGACCCAGTACTTC
NA,NA,TRBJ2-7,TRBV5-6,CASSLGYEQYF,TGTGCCAGCAGCTTGGGCTACGAGCAGTACTTC
few,TRBD1,TRBJ2-7,TRBV2,CASSEAFGTGNEQYF,TGTGCCAGCAGTGAGGCGTTCGGGACAGGGAACGAGCAGTACTTC
NA,NA,TRBJ1-5,TRBV7-9,CASSLSPNQPQHF,TGTGCCAGCAGCTTATCTCCAAACCAGCCCCAGCATTTT
few,TRBD1,TRBJ1-2,TRBV4-3,CASSQDLDRLYGYTF,TGCGCCAGCAGCCAAGATCTGGACAGGCTCTATGGCTACACCTTC
NA,NA,TRBJ2-1,TRBV6-1,CASSDYHPAGHNEQFF,TGTGCCAGCAGTGACTACCATCCTGCGGGTCACAATGAGCAGTTCTTC
NA,TRBD1,TRBJ1-2,TRBV11-2,CASSPPLGTGANYGYTF,TGTGCCAGCAGCCCCCCTCTTGGGACAGGGGCTAACTATGGCTACACCTTC
NA,TRBD1,TRBJ2-7,TRBV19,CASSPGQGANEQYF,TGTGCCAGTAGCCCTGGGCAGGGGGCGAACGAGCAGTACTTC
NA,TRBD1,TRBJ2-7,TRBV10-3,CAIGTGTGGYYEQYF,TGTGCCATCGGGACCGGGACAGGGGGCTACTACGAGCAGTACTTC
few,TRBD1,TRBJ1-2,TRBV6-5,CASSYEDRGQGYTF,TGTGCCAGCAGTTACGAGGACAGGGGGCAGGGCTACACCTTC
NA,NA,TRBJ1-4,TRBV28,CASAITGHRGEKLFF,TGTGCCAGCGCAATTACTGGCCACCGGGGGGAAAAACTGTTTTTT
NA,TRBD1,TRBJ2-7,TRBV4-3,CASSHHSGTVSYEQYF,TGCGCCAGCAGCCACCACTCCGGGACAGTTTCCTACGAGCAGTACTTC
NA,TRBD1,TRBJ2-7,TRBV10-3,CAISVGGQGGEQYF,TGTGCCATCAGTGTGGGAGGACAGGGGGGCGAGCAGTACTTC
NA,NA,TRBJ2-3,TRBV7-6,CASSWGGGTDTQYF,TGTGCCAGCAGCTGGGGTGGAGGCACAGATACGCAGTATTTT
NA,NA,TRBJ2-2,TRBV6-4,CASSAGDTGELFF,TGTGCCAGCAGTGCAGGGGACACCGGGGAGCTGTTTTTT
NA,NA,TRBJ2-2,TRBV11-2,CASSLDPWTGELFF,TGTGCCAGCAGCTTAGATCCTTGGACCGGGGAGCTGTTTTTT
NA,TRBD2,TRBJ2-7,TRBV7-6,CASSLGVGGGPLEQYF,TGTGCCAGCAGCTTAGGCGTGGGGGGGGGACCCCTCGAGCAGTACTTC
once,TRBD1,TRBJ1-5,TRBV28,CASSLAGGEPQHF,TGTGCCAGCAGTTTAGCAGGGGGGGAACCCCAGCATTTT
once,TRBD1,TRBJ1-4,TRBV4-1,CASSPQTGSNEKLFF,TGCGCCAGCAGCCCCCAGACAGGGTCTAATGAAAAACTGTTTTTT
NA,NA,TRBJ2-3,TRBV10-2,CASSESLRLGTDTQYF,TGCGCCAGCAGTGAGTCGCTGAGACTTGGCACAGATACGCAGTATTTT
NA,NA,TRBJ1-2,TRBV10-3,CAISEGHFLYGYTF,TGTGCCATCAGTGAGGGCCATTTCTTGTATGGCTACACCTTC
NA,NA,TRBJ1-1,TRBV4-1,CASSQVSITEAFF,TGCGCCAGCAGCCAGGTTTCCATCACTGAAGCTTTCTTT
NA,TRBD1,TRBJ2-7,TRBV2,CASSEGTGEYEQYF,TGTGCCAGCAGTGAAGGGACAGGGGAGTACGAGCAGTACTTC
NA,NA,TRBJ2-1,TRBV7-9,CASSSLEVNEQFF,TGTGCCAGCAGCTCCTTGGAGGTCAATGAGCAGTTCTTC
NA,NA,TRBJ1-5,TRBV19,CASKSGNQPQHF,TGTGCCAGTAAAAGCGGGAATCAGCCCCAGCATTTT
NA,TRBD2,TRBJ2-3,TRBV10-3,CAIRSGDHTDTQYF,TGTGCCATCCGGAGCGGGGACCACACAGATACGCAGTATTTT
NA,TRBD2,TRBJ2-3,TRBV6-4,CASSDSRGGTDTQYF,TGTGCCAGCAGTGACTCGCGGGGGGGCACAGATACGCAGTATTTT
NA,TRBD2,TRBJ2-3,TRBV14,CASSQVPQRGFGDTQYF,TGTGCCAGCAGCCAAGTTCCCCAGCGGGGCTTCGGGGATACGCAGTATTTT
NA,NA,TRBJ1-6,TRBV6-5,CASSYPGFAAPLHF,TGTGCCAGCAGTTATCCCGGTTTTGCGGCACCCCTCCACTTT
few,NA,TRBJ1-4,TRBV27,CASAFRGLGRANEKLFF,TGTGCCAGCGCCTTTAGAGGGTTGGGACGGGCTAATGAAAAACTGTTTTTT